These T cell receptor beta chains were read from a single sample in a study of patients and donors after allogeneic stem cell transplantation. TCRdb used MiXCR to reprocess the RT-PCR reads, holding one entry per CDR3 protein. The sample holds 190,000 or so distinct CDR3 sequences, 41% seen once. Sequencing used blood, either unsorted or a sorted T cell fraction (not recorded which). All receptors come from a human donor who was either an allogeneic HSCT recipient or a stem cell or donor lymphocyte infusion donor (not recorded which). It is not recorded whose cells these are; they may come from a transplant donor. CDR3s include the opening cysteine and the closing phenylalanine or tryptophan. Each record gives: V gene, J gene, D gene, CDR3 length, clone size, CDR3 protein, CDR3 DNA. A D gene is named only where the DNA matches it firmly. Clone size is given for some rows only: seen once, a few or many times, or a class if the clone is expanded.

TRBV29-1	TRBJ1-3	.	15	few	CSGMKDNRSGNTIYF	TGCAGCGGCATGAAGGACAACCGCTCTGGAAACACCATATATTTT
TRBV3-1	TRBJ2-1	.	14	.	CASSHSPPYNEQFF	TGTGCCAGCAGCCATAGTCCCCCCTACAATGAGCAGTTCTTC
TRBV30	TRBJ1-5	.	16	.	CAWSVALIGGDQPQHF	TGTGCCTGGAGTGTAGCCCTTATAGGGGGGGATCAGCCCCAGCATTTT
TRBV19	TRBJ1-5	.	16	.	CASSIQVNPGGQPQHF	TGTGCCAGTAGTATACAAGTGAACCCGGGTGGTCAGCCCCAGCATTTT
TRBV28	TRBJ2-1	.	16	few	CASSLGVQGSRNEQFF	TGTGCCAGCAGTTTAGGAGTGCAGGGATCTCGAAATGAGCAGTTCTTC
TRBV6-5	TRBJ1-6	TRBD1	15	few	CASSPSGGANSPLHF	TGTGCCAGCAGTCCCTCAGGGGGCGCGAATTCACCCCTCCACTTT
TRBV30	TRBJ1-1	.	13	.	CAWSYGGNTEAFF	TGTGCCTGGAGTTACGGGGGAAACACTGAAGCTTTCTTT
TRBV5-1	TRBJ1-2	.	12	few	CASGQSDYGYTF	TGCGCCAGCGGACAGTCTGACTATGGCTACACCTTC
TRBV29-1	TRBJ1-1	TRBD1	14	.	CSAEGAGRNTEAFF	TGCAGCGCTGAGGGGGCGGGTAGGAACACTGAAGCTTTCTTT
TRBV12-3/TRBV12-4	TRBJ1-2	.	12	few	CASTPDSYGYTF	TGTGCCAGCACCCCGGACAGTTATGGCTACACCTTC
TRBV29-1	TRBJ1-1	.	14	.	CSVVSMEMNSEAFF	TGCAGCGTTGTCTCTATGGAGATGAACTCTGAAGCTTTCTTT
TRBV27	TRBJ2-5	.	14	.	CASSLTGPRDTQYF	TGTGCCAGCAGTTTAACGGGGCCCAGAGACACCCAGTACTTC
TRBV3-1	TRBJ1-1	TRBD1	15	few	CASSSGGQRNTEAFF	TGTGCCAGCAGCTCCGGGGGACAGAGGAACACTGAAGCTTTCTTT
TRBV5-1	TRBJ1-1	.	13	few	CASRLGPNTEAFF	TGCGCCAGCCGGCTGGGCCCAAACACTGAAGCTTTCTTT
TRBV15	TRBJ1-1	.	13	few	CATQPQGYTEAFF	TGTGCCACACAGCCACAGGGTTACACTGAAGCTTTCTTT
TRBV4-3	TRBJ1-1	.	16	few	CASSQEFPGMNTEAFF	TGCGCCAGCAGCCAAGAATTTCCGGGGATGAACACTGAAGCTTTCTTT
TRBV28	TRBJ1-5	.	13	few	CASSLLMEQPQHF	TGTGCCAGCAGTTTATTGATGGAGCAGCCCCAGCATTTT
TRBV19	TRBJ1-1	.	13	few	CASSPSVGTEAFF	TGTGCCAGTAGCCCATCAGTGGGGACTGAAGCTTTCTTT
TRBV4-3	TRBJ2-3	.	16	.	CASSQDPSRGTDTQYF	TGCGCCAGCAGCCAAGACCCCTCCAGGGGCACAGATACGCAGTATTTT
TRBV7-2	TRBJ1-3	.	14	.	CASSDRGGKNTIYF	TGTGCCAGCAGCGATCGGGGGGGTAAAAACACCATATATTTT
TRBV28	TRBJ2-7	.	14	.	CASSLSGVRREQYF	TGTGCCAGCAGTTTATCTGGGGTCCGACGCGAGCAGTACTTC
TRBV9	TRBJ2-1	.	14	.	CASSVAGLDNEQFF	TGTGCCAGCAGCGTAGCTGGGTTGGACAATGAGCAGTTCTTC
TRBV15	TRBJ1-1	.	14	.	CATTLTQPNTEAFF	TGTGCCACCACCCTGACACAACCCAACACTGAAGCTTTCTTT
TRBV2	TRBJ1-2	.	15	once	CASSIYDSNLYGYTF	TGTGCCAGCAGTATTTATGACAGTAACCTCTATGGCTACACCTTC
TRBV11-2	TRBJ1-1	TRBD1	18	.	CASSLPRGGQGLGTEAFF	TGTGCCAGCAGCTTACCCAGAGGGGGACAGGGGCTAGGCACTGAAGCTTTCTTT
TRBV7-3	TRBJ2-3	.	15	few	CASSLGFGRTDTQYF	TGTGCCAGCAGCTTAGGGTTTGGCCGCACAGATACGCAGTATTTT
TRBV20-1	TRBJ1-5	TRBD1	13	.	CSASGTGNQPQHF	TGCAGTGCTTCCGGGACAGGAAATCAGCCCCAGCATTTT
TRBV11-2	TRBJ2-1	.	17	.	CASSLDPRGSSYNEQFF	TGTGCCAGCAGCTTAGATCCTCGGGGTAGCTCCTACAATGAGCAGTTCTTC
TRBV11-3	TRBJ2-5	TRBD2	14	.	CASSPREDYETQYF	TGTGCCAGCAGCCCGCGGGAGGACTATGAGACCCAGTACTTC
TRBV11-1	TRBJ1-1	.	14	.	CASSWTAGSYEAFF	TGTGCCAGCAGCTGGACAGCAGGTTCCTATGAAGCTTTCTTT
TRBV29-1	TRBJ1-1	.	10	few	CSTRDGEAFF	TGCAGCACCCGGGACGGTGAAGCTTTCTTT
TRBV6-2/TRBV6-3	TRBJ2-1	.	13	.	CASRESAYNEQFF	TGTGCCAGCAGGGAATCAGCCTACAATGAGCAGTTCTTC
TRBV29-1	TRBJ2-2	.	16	.	CSVAPRAISNTGELFF	TGCAGCGTTGCCCCTCGGGCCATCTCGAACACCGGGGAGCTGTTTTTT
TRBV12-3/TRBV12-4	TRBJ1-2	.	15	.	CASILVGRGNYGYTF	TGTGCCAGCATCCTAGTTGGCCGGGGAAATTATGGCTACACCTTC
TRBV28	TRBJ1-5	TRBD1	14	.	CATGTVESNQPQHF	TGTGCCACAGGGACAGTAGAAAGCAATCAGCCCCAGCATTTT
TRBV27	TRBJ2-7	.	17	few	CASSGTPLGRRLYEQYF	TGTGCCAGCAGTGGGACCCCCCTGGGCCGCAGACTCTACGAGCAGTACTTC
TRBV20-1	TRBJ1-3	TRBD1	14	once	CSARTAGGGNTIYF	TGCAGTGCTAGAACGGCAGGGGGGGGAAACACCATATATTTT
TRBV12-3/TRBV12-4	TRBJ2-2	.	16	.	CASSLDTGPNTGELFF	TGTGCCAGCAGTTTAGACACGGGACCGAACACCGGGGAGCTGTTTTTT
TRBV9	TRBJ1-1	.	13	.	CASSASVNTEAFF	TGTGCCAGCAGCGCCTCCGTCAACACTGAAGCTTTCTTT
TRBV20-1	TRBJ2-1	TRBD2	15	.	CSARDWREGPTGQFF	TGCAGTGCTAGAGATTGGCGGGAGGGCCCGACAGGGCAGTTCTTC
TRBV27	TRBJ2-3	TRBD2	15	.	CASSLAGVGTDTQYF	TGTGCCAGCAGTTTAGCGGGAGTCGGAACAGATACGCAGTATTTT
TRBV5-6	TRBJ1-4	TRBD1	18	few	CASSSTRDRGRSNEKLFF	TGTGCCAGCAGCTCCACCCGGGACAGGGGGCGGTCGAATGAAAAACTGTTTTTT
TRBV4-3	TRBJ1-1	TRBD1	14	once	CASSQVIGTGEAFF	TGCGCCAGCAGCCAAGTTATAGGGACAGGCGAAGCTTTCTTT
TRBV29-1	TRBJ2-7	.	16	few	CSVEEGTGTWGYEQYF	TGCAGCGTTGAAGAGGGCACCGGGACCTGGGGCTACGAGCAGTACTTC
TRBV4-3	TRBJ2-1	TRBD2	17	.	CASSQESSGPAYNEQFF	TGCGCCAGCAGCCAAGAATCTAGCGGACCCGCCTACAATGAGCAGTTCTTC
TRBV2	TRBJ2-5	.	15	.	CASSEALGHQETQYF	TGTGCCAGCAGTGAAGCGTTGGGACACCAAGAGACCCAGTACTTC
TRBV20-1	TRBJ2-1	TRBD2	12	.	CSAETGTSLSIF	TGCAGTGCGGAGACCGGGACTAGCCTATCGATCTTC
TRBV6-2/TRBV6-3	TRBJ2-7	.	11	few	CAACRESEQYF	TGTGCCGCGTGCAGGGAGAGCGAGCAGTACTTC
TRBV6-2/TRBV6-3	TRBJ1-2	.	15	.	CASSLSEVGGYGYTF	TGTGCCAGCAGCCTCTCAGAGGTCGGTGGCTATGGCTACACCTTC
TRBV20-1	TRBJ1-1	.	15	.	CSASLYRAMNTEAFF	TGCAGTGCTAGCCTTTACAGGGCTATGAACACTGAAGCTTTCTTT
TRBV6-5	TRBJ2-2	.	14	.	CASSYASSTGELFF	TGTGCCAGCAGTTACGCTAGCTCCACCGGGGAGCTGTTTTTT
TRBV12-3/TRBV12-4	TRBJ2-2	TRBD1	15	.	CASSNDRGRAGELFF	TGTGCCAGCAGCAACGACAGGGGGCGGGCCGGGGAGCTGTTTTTT
TRBV12-3/TRBV12-4	TRBJ2-2	.	16	.	CASSLDGQGDTGELFF	TGTGCCAGCAGTTTAGACGGCCAGGGTGACACCGGGGAGCTGTTTTTT
TRBV7-9	TRBJ2-2	.	14	.	CASSPGTYTGELFF	TGTGCCAGCAGCCCTGGGACCTACACCGGGGAGCTGTTTTTT
TRBV18	TRBJ1-5	.	15	.	CASSRGGPFNQPQHF	TGTGCCAGCTCAAGAGGGGGTCCCTTCAATCAGCCCCAGCATTTT
TRBV12-3/TRBV12-4	TRBJ1-2	.	14	few	CASRGGPAYYGYTF	TGTGCCAGCAGGGGGGGGCCAGCTTACTATGGCTACACCTTC
TRBV9	TRBJ1-1	.	16	few	CASSVASSYLNTEAFF	TGTGCCAGCAGCGTAGCTTCGTCGTACCTGAACACTGAAGCTTTCTTT
TRBV20-1	TRBJ2-7	TRBD2	12	.	CSARPSGSEQYF	TGCAGTGCTAGACCTAGCGGGAGCGAGCAGTACTTC